This T cell receptor (beta chain) was captured in a study of Ad26.COV2.S vaccination and SARS-CoV-2 variants. Findings of the study overall: Vaccine recipients and placebo recipients showed similar non-spike TCR breadth. It is possible that the TCR breadth and depth analyses underestimated the total T cell responses. Spike-specific TCR breadth was greater after Ad26.COV2.S than placebo.

Indicated treatment: roughly 18 received Ad26.COV2.S at low or high dose, single or two shots; roughly 5 received placebo; per-sample allocation not given. Sampling was performed 63 days after the first vaccine or placebo injection. The donor's status was that of an adult aged 18-55 years in Boston. Sequencing was performed with immunoSEQ multiplex PCR; in TCRdb, only in-frame clones are kept and a portion is missing. Of about 680,000 clones in the sample, more than 70% were seen once. In its sample, this clone was seen a few times. The antigen is unknown. V dropped 6 bases and J dropped 2 bases, with 7 bases sitting between them. This CDR3 has 12 amino acids.

The gene calls are TRBV12-3 or TRBV12-4 and TRBJ1-2; a possible D gene is TRBD1 (5 bases). The source is a person between 18 and 59 years old who received the Ad26.COV2.S COVID-19 vaccine or a placebo. Source: peripheral blood, taken in a trial of Ad26.COV2.S vaccine versus placebo. CDR3 nucleotides: TGTGCCAGCAGGGCAGGGAACTATGGCTACACCTTC. Amino acid sequence: CASRAGNYGYTF.